This TCR beta chain was identified during a study of blood T cell repertoires in COVID-19. At the level of the study: Nucleic acid was either cDNA or gDNA, and it came from T cells, B-cell-depleted T cells, or PBMCs.

The data were produced by immunoSEQ multiplex PCR, yet TCRdb's version contains in-frame clones alone and is incomplete. The sample consists of about 87,000 clones, around nine tenths of them appearing once. Germline-derived CDR1 and CDR2 are SGHDN and FVKESK. The V and J ends lost 5 bases and 1 base, in that order; junction bases with no gene match: 2. This CDR3 spans 15 amino acids. This sequence originates from a man between 40 and 49 years old with acute or convalescent COVID-19. This chain uses TRBV14 with TRBJ2-6; 7 bases line up with TRBD1. Specimen: peripheral blood. The CDR3 DNA is TGTGCCAGCAGCAAGGACAGGTCTGGGGCCAACGTCCTGACTTTC. This gives the protein CASSKDRSGANVLTF. The whole variable domain, filled in from reference TRBV14 and TRBJ2-6, reads EAGVTQFPSHSVIEKGQTVTLRCDPISGHDNLYWYRRVMGKEIKFLLHFVKESKQDESGMPNNRFLAERTGGTYSTLKVQPAELEDSGVYFCASSKDRSGANVLTFGAGSRLTVL.